This TCR beta chain was found in a study of early T cells in non-severe SARS-CoV-2 infection. Study information: Chains from this unsorted whole-blood bulk RNA could not be paired. The study's findings and limits: Using VDJdb, the matching emphasized anti-spike CD8 responses while missing private and CD4 specificities.

There are 15 residues in the CDR3. CDR1 and CDR2 from the germline V gene are SGHAT and FQNNGV. V shed 5 bases, J shed 3 bases, and the junction held 5 bases outside the gene matches. Individual cDNA molecules carried attached unique molecular identifiers. In TCRdb, the 5' RACE reads were re-called with MiXCR into one record per CDR3 protein. The sample lists 45,000 to 55,000 distinct CDR3 sequences; approximately 9.4% were seen once. Many counts were recorded for this clonotype. Its antigen remains unidentified. This rearrangement joins TRBV11-2 to TRBJ1-5; 9 bases are shared with TRBD1. The clonotype originates from an adult who was a healthcare worker with PCR-confirmed SARS-CoV-2 infection or an uninfected control (not recorded which). Sequencing was done on a sample of whole blood. In nucleotides, the CDR3 is TGTGCCAGCAGCGCGACAGGGGGTAACAATCAGCCCCAGCATTTT. It encodes CASSATGGNNQPQHF.